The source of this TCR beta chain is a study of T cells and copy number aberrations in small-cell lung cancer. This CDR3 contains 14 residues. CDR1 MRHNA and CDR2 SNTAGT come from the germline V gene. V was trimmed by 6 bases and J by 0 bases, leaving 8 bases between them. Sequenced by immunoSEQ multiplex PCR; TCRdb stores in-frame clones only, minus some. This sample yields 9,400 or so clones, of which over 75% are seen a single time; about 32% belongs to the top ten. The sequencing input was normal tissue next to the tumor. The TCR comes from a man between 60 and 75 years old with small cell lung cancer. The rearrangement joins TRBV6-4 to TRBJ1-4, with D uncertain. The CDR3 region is CASSPSATNEKLFF. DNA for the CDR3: TGTGCCAGCAGCCCATCTGCAACTAATGAAAAACTGTTTTTT.